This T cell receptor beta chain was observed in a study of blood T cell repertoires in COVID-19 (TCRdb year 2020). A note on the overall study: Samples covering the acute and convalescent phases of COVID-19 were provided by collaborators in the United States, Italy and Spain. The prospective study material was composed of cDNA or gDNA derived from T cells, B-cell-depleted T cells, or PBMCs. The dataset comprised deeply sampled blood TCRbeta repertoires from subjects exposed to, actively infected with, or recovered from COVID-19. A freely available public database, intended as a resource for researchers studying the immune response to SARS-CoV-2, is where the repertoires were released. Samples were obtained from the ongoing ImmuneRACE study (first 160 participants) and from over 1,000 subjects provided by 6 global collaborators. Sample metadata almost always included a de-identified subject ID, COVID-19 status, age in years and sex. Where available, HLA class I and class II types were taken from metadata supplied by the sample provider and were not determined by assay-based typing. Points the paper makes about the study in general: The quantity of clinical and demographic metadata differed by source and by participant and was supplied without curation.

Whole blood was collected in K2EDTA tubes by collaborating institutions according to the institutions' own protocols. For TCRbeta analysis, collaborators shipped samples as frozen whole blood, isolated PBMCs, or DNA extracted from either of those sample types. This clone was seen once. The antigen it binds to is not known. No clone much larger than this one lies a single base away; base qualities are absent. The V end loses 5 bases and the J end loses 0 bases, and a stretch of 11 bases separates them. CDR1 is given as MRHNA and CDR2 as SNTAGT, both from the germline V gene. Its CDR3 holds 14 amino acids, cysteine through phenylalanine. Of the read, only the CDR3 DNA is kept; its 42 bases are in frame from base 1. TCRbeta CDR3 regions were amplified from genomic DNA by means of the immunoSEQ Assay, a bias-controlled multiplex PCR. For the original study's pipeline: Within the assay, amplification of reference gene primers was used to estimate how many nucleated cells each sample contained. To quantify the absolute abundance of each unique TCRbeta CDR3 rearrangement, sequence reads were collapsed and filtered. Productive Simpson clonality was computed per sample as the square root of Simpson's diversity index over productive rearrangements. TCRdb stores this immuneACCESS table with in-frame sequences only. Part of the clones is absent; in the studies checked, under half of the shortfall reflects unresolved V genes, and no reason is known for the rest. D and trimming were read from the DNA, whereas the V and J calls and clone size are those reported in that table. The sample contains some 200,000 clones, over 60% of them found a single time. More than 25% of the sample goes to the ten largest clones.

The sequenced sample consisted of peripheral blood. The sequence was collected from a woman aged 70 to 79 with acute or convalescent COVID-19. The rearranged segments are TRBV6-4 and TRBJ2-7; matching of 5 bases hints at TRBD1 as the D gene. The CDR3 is CASSPQGNSYEQYF. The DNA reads TGTGCCAGCAGTCCCCAGGGAAACTCCTACGAGCAGTACTTC.